The present T cell receptor (beta chain) was sequenced within a study of shared clonotypes between healthy human individuals. Study context: A donor's plate count was three for CD4 naive and three for CD4 memory; CD8 naive had two and CD8 memory one. Study observations and caveats: Rarefaction gave evidence that sorted-subset sequencing remained incomplete despite large depth. In this cohort, only blood was sampled, and tissue repertoires likely differ. Shared across a handful of donors were approximately 5% of the naive CD4 clonotypes.

As to this clone: Its matching antigen is unknown.

CD8 cells regarded as naive lacked CD45RO, were positively chosen for CCR7, and omitted terminally differentiated effector memory CD45RA+ cells. The V gene lost 1 base and the J gene lost 0 bases, with 18 bases spanning the gap. Per the germline V gene, CDR1 is LGHNA and CDR2 is YSLEER. CDR3 length: 19 residues. The method was immunoSEQ multiplex PCR; TCRdb's version includes in-frame clones alone and lacks a portion of them. The sample consists of more than 2 million clones, approximately 92% of them appearing once. The sequence came from a man between 18 and 35 years old in good health. Some clones in this sample may be carry-over from other donors' samples. V gene TRBV4-3 combines with J gene TRBJ1-4; D gene unclear. The sequenced sample consisted of naive CD8+ T cells from PBMCs. The CDR3 loop reads CASSQVIPAGRTTNEKLFF. As DNA, the CDR3 is TGCGCCAGCAGCCAAGTTATCCCCGCAGGCCGAACAACTAATGAAAAACTGTTTTTT.